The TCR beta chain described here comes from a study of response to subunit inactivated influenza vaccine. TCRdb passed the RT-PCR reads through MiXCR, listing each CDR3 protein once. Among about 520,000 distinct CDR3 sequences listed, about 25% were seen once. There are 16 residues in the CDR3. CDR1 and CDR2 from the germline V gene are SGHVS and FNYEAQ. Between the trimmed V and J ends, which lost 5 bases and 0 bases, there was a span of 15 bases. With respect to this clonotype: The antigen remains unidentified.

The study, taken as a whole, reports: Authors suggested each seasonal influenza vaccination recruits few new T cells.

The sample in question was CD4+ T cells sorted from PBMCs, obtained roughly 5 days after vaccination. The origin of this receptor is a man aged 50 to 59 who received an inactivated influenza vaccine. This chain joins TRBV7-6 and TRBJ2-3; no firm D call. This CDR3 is CASSESLLTSTDTQYF. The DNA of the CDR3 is TGTGCCAGCAGCGAGTCATTACTAACTAGCACAGATACGCAGTATTTT.